The rows below give T cell receptor beta chains drawn from one sample of a study of blood T cells in healthy people across ages. MiXCR, applied by TCRdb to the 5' RACE reads, yields one record per CDR3 protein. The data contain 580,000 or so distinct CDR3 sequences, 47% of them singletons. The material sequenced was blood. The receptors were gathered from a man older than 75 in good health. Both conserved end residues are part of each CDR3. D genes are given only for firm matches. Size is stated for part of the rows, as once, few or many counts, or as a class when the clone is expanded.

>TRBJ2-5|-|-|TRBV4-3
CASSQVAGREETQYF
TGCGCCAGCAGCCAAGTTGCTGGGCGTGAAGAGACCCAGTACTTC
>TRBJ1-2|few|-|TRBV4-3
CASSQDPTFSGYTF
TGCGCCAGCAGCCAAGACCCAACATTTAGTGGCTACACCTTC
>TRBJ1-5|many|-|TRBV29-1
CSVGTGRQNQPQHF
TGCAGCGTTGGAACGGGACGGCAAAATCAGCCCCAGCATTTT
>TRBJ1-2|-|TRBD1|TRBV29-1
CSVAPGTGNYGYTF
TGCAGCGTTGCCCCCGGGACAGGGAACTATGGCTACACCTTC
>TRBJ2-1|-|-|TRBV7-2
CASNKGANEQFF
TGTGCCAGCAACAAAGGGGCAAATGAGCAGTTCTTC
>TRBJ2-3|-|-|TRBV7-3
CASSDRGYTDTQYF
TGTGCCAGCAGCGATCGGGGTTACACAGATACGCAGTATTTT
>TRBJ2-1|few|TRBD2|TRBV7-2
CASSLDRGLDRQFRFF
TGTGCCAGCAGCTTAGATCGGGGACTAGACCGACAATTTCGGTTCTTC
>TRBJ2-7|-|-|TRBV30
CAWSDGGDSSHEQYF
TGTGCCTGGAGTGACGGCGGTGACAGCTCCCACGAGCAGTACTTC
>TRBJ2-3|few|TRBD2|TRBV20-1
CSASFGTSAADTQYF
TGCAGTGCTAGTTTCGGGACTAGCGCCGCAGATACGCAGTATTTT
>TRBJ2-7|few|TRBD2|TRBV6-5
CASSRGLAGEHNEQYF
TGTGCCAGCAGTCGGGGACTAGCGGGAGAACATAATGAGCAGTACTTC
>TRBJ2-7|-|-|TRBV6-5
CASSPDQGGTYF
TGTGCCAGCAGCCCCGATCAGGGGGGTACGTACTTC
>TRBJ2-3|-|-|TRBV5-1
CASSLGLTGTAITDTQYF
TGCGCCAGCAGCTTGGGATTGACCGGGACTGCAATCACAGATACGCAGTATTTT
>TRBJ2-7|-|-|TRBV29-1
CSVGGLFGYEQYF
TGCAGCGTTGGGGGACTCTTCGGGTACGAGCAGTACTTC
>TRBJ1-2|few|-|TRBV6-6
CASSGVGATLDGYTF
TGTGCCAGCTCTGGGGTGGGGGCGACTCTTGATGGCTACACCTTC
>TRBJ2-7|-|TRBD1|TRBV5-1
CASRTQHRGSLPNEQYF
TGCGCCAGCAGAACCCAGCACAGGGGATCCCTTCCCAATGAGCAGTACTTC
>TRBJ2-7|-|TRBD1|TRBV5-5
CASSTDRGSTYEQYF
TGTGCCAGCAGCACAGACAGGGGGAGTACCTACGAGCAGTACTTC
>TRBJ2-7|many|-|TRBV12-3/TRBV12-4
CASSPIFGNSAYEQYF
TGTGCCAGCAGTCCGATATTTGGGAACAGCGCCTACGAGCAGTACTTC
>TRBJ2-3|few|-|TRBV4-3
CASSQEAWLATSTDTQYF
TGCGCCAGCAGCCAAGAAGCTTGGCTTGCAACGAGCACAGATACGCAGTATTTT
>TRBJ2-1|many|-|TRBV7-2
CASSSQGPLVGNEQFF
TGTGCCAGCAGCTCCCAGGGCCCACTAGTGGGCAATGAGCAGTTCTTC
>TRBJ2-1|-|-|TRBV12-3/TRBV12-4
CASRSGRRAYNEQFF
TGTGCCAGCAGGAGCGGTCGGAGGGCATACAATGAGCAGTTCTTC
>TRBJ1-4|-|-|TRBV4-2
CASSRFGQESNEKLFF
TGTGCCAGCAGCCGCTTTGGGCAGGAGTCAAATGAAAAACTGTTTTTT
>TRBJ2-1|few|-|TRBV20-1
CSAREFAGRTYNEQFF
TGCAGTGCTAGAGAGTTTGCAGGACGGACGTACAATGAGCAGTTCTTC
>TRBJ1-2|once|-|TRBV7-2
CASSLPQSYGYTF
TGTGCCAGCAGCCTACCCCAGAGCTATGGCTACACCTTC
>TRBJ1-5|few|-|TRBV12-3/TRBV12-4
CASTAQGNQPQHF
TGTGCCAGCACCGCCCAGGGGAATCAGCCCCAGCATTTT
>TRBJ2-1|-|TRBD1|TRBV28
CASSWPGQGTDNEQFF
TGTGCCAGCAGTTGGCCGGGACAGGGAACGGACAATGAGCAGTTCTTC
>TRBJ2-3|-|-|TRBV10-3
CAISDPIERTDTQYF
TGTGCCATCAGTGACCCCATTGAGAGAACAGATACGCAGTATTTT
>TRBJ1-2|many|-|TRBV29-1
CSVEVSRGSSDGYTF
TGCAGCGTTGAAGTATCCCGGGGAAGTTCGGATGGCTACACCTTC
>TRBJ1-1|once|-|TRBV6-5
CAGSYSRTSSTEAFF
TGTGCCGGCAGTTACTCTAGGACAAGCAGCACTGAAGCTTTCTTT